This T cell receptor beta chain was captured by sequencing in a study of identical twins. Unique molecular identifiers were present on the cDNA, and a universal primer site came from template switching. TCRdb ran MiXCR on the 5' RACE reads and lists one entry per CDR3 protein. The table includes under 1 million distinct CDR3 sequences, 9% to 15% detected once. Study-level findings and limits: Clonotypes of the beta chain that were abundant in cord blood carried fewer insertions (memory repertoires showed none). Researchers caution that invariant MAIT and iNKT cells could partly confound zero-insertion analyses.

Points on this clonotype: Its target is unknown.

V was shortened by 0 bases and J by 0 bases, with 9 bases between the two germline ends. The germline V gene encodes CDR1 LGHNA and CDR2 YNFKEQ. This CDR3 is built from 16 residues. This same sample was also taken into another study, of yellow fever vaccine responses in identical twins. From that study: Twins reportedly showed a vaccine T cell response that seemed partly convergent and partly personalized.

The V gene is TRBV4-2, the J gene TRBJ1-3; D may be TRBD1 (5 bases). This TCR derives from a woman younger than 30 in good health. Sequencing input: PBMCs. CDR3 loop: CASSQDLGVSGNTIYF. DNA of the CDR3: TGTGCCAGCAGCCAAGATTTAGGGGTCTCTGGAAACACCATATATTTT.